Listed here are 28 T cell receptor beta chains from one sample, sequenced in a study of blood T cell repertoires in COVID-19. Profiling relied on immunoSEQ multiplex PCR, and the TCRdb table lists in-frame clones only, not all of them. This sample has 280,000 or so clones, with roughly 91% found just once. Material: PBMCs or T cells enriched from blood (not recorded which). These receptors were collected from a woman aged 45 to 65 who had been exposed to COVID-19.

This clone was seen a handful of times. The gene calls are TRBV7-9 and TRBJ1-1, with 10 bases lining up with TRBD1. Germline CDR1 and CDR2: SEHNR and FQNEAQ (reference sequence). V shed 2 bases and J 4 bases; nucleotides not matched to a gene: 7. The length of the CDR3 is 16 residues. For the CDR3, the DNA is TGTGCCAGCAGCTTACCGGGACAGGGGCTCGCCACTGAAGCTTTCTTT. Protein: CASSLPGQGLATEAFF. Supplemented by reference TRBV7-9 and TRBJ1-1, the full variable domain reads DTGVSQNPRHKITKRGQNVTFRCDPISEHNRLYWYRQTLGQGPEFLTYFQNEAQLEKSRLLSDRFSAERPKGSFSTLEIQRTEQGDSAMYLCASSLPGQGLATEAFFGQGTRLTVV.

The chain is built from TRBV2 and TRBJ1-5, with D possibly TRBD1 on 5 matching bases. Trimming shortened V by 2 bases and J by 7 bases, and 18 bases separated the two germline ends. The CDR3 sequence is 16 residues long. CDR1 and CDR2 from the germline V gene are SNHLY and FYNNEI. As DNA, the CDR3 is TGTGCCAGCAGTGAACTAGGGAGGGACTCGGGGCAGCCCCAGCATTTT. The encoded protein is CASSELGRDSGQPQHF.

The rearrangement uses TRBV7-2 and TRBJ1-6; no reliable D call. V gave up 10 bases and J gave up 9 bases, with 16 bases separating them. Germline-derived CDR1 and CDR2 are SGHTA and FQGNSA. The CDR3 sequence is 13 residues long. The DNA of the CDR3 is TGTGCCACCACTAGTGGGGTATTTTCACCCCTCCACTTT. It yields the protein CATTSGVFSPLHF.

This clone was detected once. The V gene is TRBV7-9, the J gene TRBJ1-4; 9 positions match TRBD1. With 4 bases clipped from V and 6 bases from J, the junction kept 6 bases outside the gene matches. There are 15 residues in the CDR3. Germline assignment: CDR1 SEHNR and CDR2 FQNEAQ (reference sequence). CDR3 nucleotide sequence: TGTGCCAGCAGCTCGAGACAGGGGGATGATGAAAAACTGTTTTTT. Translating it yields CASSSRQGDDEKLFF. Filled out from reference TRBV7-9 and TRBJ1-4, the complete variable domain reads DTGVSQNPRHKITKRGQNVTFRCDPISEHNRLYWYRQTLGQGPEFLTYFQNEAQLEKSRLLSDRFSAERPKGSFSTLEIQRTEQGDSAMYLCASSSRQGDDEKLFFGSGTQLSVL.

The chain carries TRBV7-9 and TRBJ2-1; the D gene is possibly TRBD1 (6 bases). V gave up 5 bases and J gave up 8 bases, with 19 bases separating them. Germline V gene sequence: CDR1 SEHNR, CDR2 FQNEAQ (reference sequence). The CDR3 extends over 15 amino acids. The chain's CDR3 is CASSLRDTAMDEQFF. CDR3 sequence (DNA): TGTGCCAGCAGCCTCCGGGACACCGCCATGGATGAGCAGTTCTTC.

The rearrangement links TRBV6-5 to TRBJ1-2, with a possible D match to TRBD1 (6 bases). CDR3 length: 14 amino acids. From germline, CDR1 is MNHEY and CDR2 SVGAGI. The V end was cut by 5 bases, the J end by 8 bases, with 18 bases between. CDR3 DNA sequence: TGTGCCAGCAGTCAAAACATACAGGGTGCGGGCTACACCTTC. This gives the protein CASSQNIQGAGYTF.

The V and J genes are TRBV9 and TRBJ2-3; 8 nucleotides match TRBD1. The V gene's germline CDR1 is SGDLS and CDR2 YYNGEE. V gave up 3 bases and J gave up 0 bases; unmatched junction bases: 9. The CDR3 runs to 17 residues. The CDR3 region is CASSAAAGTGSTDTQYF. The CDR3 nucleotides are TGTGCCAGCAGCGCCGCGGCCGGGACAGGCAGCACAGATACGCAGTATTTT.

The V and J genes are TRBV28 and TRBJ1-3, with 7 bases fitting TRBD1. The CDR3 consists of 15 residues. Germline CDR1 reads MDHEN; CDR2 reads SYDVKM. V lost 5 bases, J lost 4 bases, and 8 bases stayed unmatched. The chain's CDR3 is CASSEDRVNGNTIYF. CDR3 nucleotide sequence: TGTGCCAGCAGTGAAGACAGGGTAAACGGAAACACCATATATTTT.

A few counts support this clone. This chain links TRBV12-3 or TRBV12-4 with TRBJ1-2, with TRBD1 identical over 8 bases. V lost 8 bases to trimming and J lost 7 bases; unmatched junction nucleotides: 9. This CDR3 spans 13 amino acids. The CDR3 is CASGPQGVGGYTF. CDR3 coding DNA: TGTGCCAGCGGTCCACAGGGGGTGGGTGGCTACACCTTC.

The chain links TRBV4-1 to TRBJ1-2, with a weak D call TRBD1 (5 bases). V was trimmed by 0 bases and J by 0 bases, leaving 14 bases between them. Germline V gene data show CDR1 as MGHRA and CDR2 as YSYEKL. The CDR3 consists of 17 residues. CDR3 DNA sequence: TGCGCCAGCAGCCAAGATTCCAGTTTACAGGCTAACTATGGCTACACCTTC. Its translation is CASSQDSSLQANYGYTF.

V gene TRBV28 combines with J gene TRBJ1-5; perhaps TRBD1 as D (5 bases). The CDR3 spans 14 residues. Between the trimmed V and J ends, which lost 6 bases and 5 bases, there was a span of 14 bases. Per the germline V gene, CDR1 is MDHEN and CDR2 is SYDVKM. The CDR3 sequence is CASRDGGIHQPQHF. The CDR3 nucleotides are TGTGCCAGCAGAGACGGGGGTATCCATCAGCCCCAGCATTTT.

This clone was picked up one time. The chain is built from TRBV21-1 and TRBJ2-3; whether TRBD2, the table's D call, matches the DNA was not checked. TRBV21-1 is assigned pseudogene status. This CDR3 has 12 amino acids. The CDR3 coding sequence is TGTGCCAGCAGCCATCGGACAGATACGCAGTATTTT. As protein: CASSHRTDTQYF.

CDR3 residues: CASSSSGGANEQFF. The CDR3 DNA is TGTGCCAGCAGTTCAAGCGGGGGGGCGAATGAGCAGTTCTTC. J is TRBJ2-1 and V is TRBV6-5, with 10 bases identical to TRBD2. Trimming removed 4 bases from V and 7 bases from J; junction bases left unmatched: 4. Germline V gene lookup returns CDR1 MNHEY and CDR2 SVGAGI. CDR3 length equals 14 residues.

This chain joins TRBV2 and TRBJ1-2, with 7 bases that match TRBD1. CDR3 size: 19 residues. Trimming cost V 6 bases and J 4 bases; bases outside gene matches: 23. The V gene's germline CDR1 is SNHLY and CDR2 FYNNEI. The CDR3 bases are TGTGCCAGCAGGGGGATTCAGGCGCCTACAGGGGTCCTTTCCTATGGCTACACCTTC. Protein sequence: CASRGIQAPTGVLSYGYTF.

The chain joins TRBV13 to TRBJ1-5; 9 positions agree with TRBD1. Germline-derived CDR1 and CDR2 are PRHDT and FYEKMQ (reference sequence). V gave up 0 bases and J gave up 10 bases; unmatched junction bases: 4. The CDR3 contains 14 residues. CDR3: CASSLGGQGLPQHF. Here the CDR3 DNA reads TGTGCCAGCAGCTTAGGGGGACAGGGATTACCCCAGCATTTT.

Regarding this clone: Other DNA sequences of this sample code for an identical CDR3. This chain uses TRBV3-1 (or the pseudogene TRBV3-2) with TRBJ2-5; no reliable D call. CDR3 size: 12 residues. Germline CDR1 and CDR2: LGHDT and YNNKEL (reference sequence). Trimming removed 1 base from V and 5 bases from J, with 5 bases in between. The CDR3 sequence: CASSQVSETQYF. CDR3 in DNA: TGTGCCAGCAGCCAAGTCTCGGAGACCCAGTACTTC.

V is TRBV6-1 and J is TRBJ1-2; 10 bases are shared with TRBD1. Germline values: CDR1 MNHNS, CDR2 SASEGT. CDR3 size: 17 residues. V gave up 3 bases and J gave up 0 bases; unmatched junction bases: 7. The CDR3 sequence is CASSERTGGVSNYGYTF. The CDR3 DNA follows: TGTGCCAGCAGTGAGAGGACAGGGGGAGTTTCTAACTATGGCTACACCTTC.

The chain carries TRBV7-9 and TRBJ1-4, with D perhaps matching TRBD1 (5 bases). The V and J ends lost 1 base and 5 bases respectively, with 8 bases between them. The germline CDR1 and CDR2 sequences are SEHNR and FQNEAQ (reference sequence). There are 14 residues in the CDR3. The CDR3 nucleotides read TGTGCCAGCAGCTTAGTTGGGGCGAATGAAAAACTGTTTTTT. Residues: CASSLVGANEKLFF.

The genes are TRBV9 and TRBJ1-1; possibly TRBD1 for D (5 bases). Germline lookup yields CDR1 SGDLS and CDR2 YYNGEE. With 3 bases removed from V and 4 bases from J, the gap between germline ends came to 10 bases. The CDR3 runs 13 residues. The CDR3 region is CASSADSFTEAFF. CDR3 DNA sequence: TGTGCCAGCAGCGCCGACAGTTTCACTGAAGCTTTCTTT. The variable domain in full, completed from reference TRBV9 and TRBJ1-1, reads DSGVTQTPKHLITATGQRVTLRCSPRSGDLSVYWYQQSLDQGLQFLIQYYNGEERAKGNILERFSAQQFPDLHSELNLSSLELGDSALYFCASSADSFTEAFFGQGTRLTVV.

The chain links TRBV3-1 (or the pseudogene TRBV3-2) to TRBJ1-2, with 7 bases that match TRBD1. Germline assignment: CDR1 LGHDT and CDR2 YNNKEL (reference sequence). There are 15 residues in the CDR3. V trimming: 8 bases; J trimming: 4 bases; junction bases outside the gene matches: 13. CDR3 residues: CASATNLGTAYGYTF. The DNA for the CDR3 is TGTGCCAGCGCCACCAACCTAGGGACAGCCTATGGCTACACCTTC.

This clone was detected only once. This sequence joins TRBV30 and TRBJ1-5; TRBD1 agrees at 7 bases. This CDR3 has 14 amino acids. The ends lost 3 bases at V and 4 bases at J; junction bases unmatched: 6. Germline assignment: CDR1 GTSNPN and CDR2 SVGIG (reference sequence). CDR3 residues: CAWSRGWGNQPQHF. DNA of the CDR3: TGTGCCTGGAGCAGGGGGTGGGGGAATCAGCCCCAGCATTTT.

The chain combines TRBV19 with TRBJ2-1, with 7 bases matching TRBD2. Germline values: CDR1 LNHDA, CDR2 SQIVND (reference sequence). The V gene end was trimmed by 8 bases and the J gene end by 0 bases; junction bases not matched to a gene: 4. The CDR3 has 14 amino acids. CDR3 DNA sequence: TGTGCCAGTGGGGGGGGAAGCTCCTACAATGAGCAGTTCTTC. The encoded protein is CASGGGSSYNEQFF.

The chain uses TRBV5-4 and TRBJ1-1; D perhaps matches TRBD1 (6 bases). The CDR3 has 15 amino acids. V lost 1 base and J 1 base, leaving 11 bases between the germline ends. In germline, CDR1 is SGHNT, CDR2 YYREEE (reference sequence). CDR3 in amino acids: CASSLPQGRNTEAFF. The DNA of the CDR3 is TGTGCCAGCAGCTTGCCCCAGGGGAGGAACACTGAAGCTTTCTTT.

The chain links TRBV9 to TRBJ2-1; D uncertain. The CDR3 has 12 amino acids. Germline CDR1 reads SGDLS; CDR2 reads YYNGEE. Trimming removed 2 bases from V and 13 bases from J, with 13 bases in between. CDR3 in amino acids: CASSVIGGTQFF. The CDR3 DNA reads as TGTGCCAGCAGCGTGATTGGCGGAACCCAGTTCTTC.

The chain links TRBV19 to TRBJ1-2; 8 positions match TRBD1. Germline V CDR1 and CDR2: LNHDA, SQIVND (reference sequence). The CDR3 is made up of 14 amino acids. With V trimmed by 6 bases and J by 2 bases, 5 bases remained unmatched. For the CDR3, the DNA is TGTGCCAGTAGACCGGGACAGGTGAACTATGGCTACACCTTC. Its protein is CASRPGQVNYGYTF.

The chain has TRBV15 and TRBJ2-5; TRBD1 matches 11 bases. J was trimmed by 1 base and V by 9 bases; bases with no gene match: 13. CDR1 and CDR2 (germline): LNHNV, YYDKDF (reference sequence). The CDR3 spans 17 residues. CDR3 bases: TGTGCCACTATACGGACAGGGGGCGTCGGTGGCCAAGAGACCCAGTACTTC. It codes for CATIRTGGVGGQETQYF.

The V and J genes are TRBV4-1 and TRBJ1-2, with unresolved D. There are 16 residues in the CDR3. V lost 3 bases to trimming and J lost 5 bases, with 19 bases between them. Germline CDR1 is MGHRA and CDR2 is YSYEKL. The CDR3 is CASSHREGQVGYGYTF. CDR3 nucleotides: TGCGCCAGCAGCCATCGAGAGGGCCAAGTAGGGTATGGCTACACCTTC.

V and J are TRBV20-1 and TRBJ2-3; D might be TRBD2 (6 bases). V was pared by 3 bases and J by 1 base, with 8 bases between. The CDR3 covers 13 residues. Germline lookup yields CDR1 DFQATT and CDR2 SNEGSKA (reference sequence). CDR3 in amino acids: CSASPGGTDTQYF. The CDR3 region has the DNA TGCAGTGCTAGTCCGGGGGGCACAGATACGCAGTATTTT.